This T cell receptor beta chain came from a study of shared clonotypes between healthy human individuals. Assay used: immunoSEQ multiplex PCR; TCRdb lists only in-frame clones, some missing. The table records about 480,000 clones, around 79% of them present only once. Trimming removed 8 bases from V and 8 bases from J, with 13 bases in between. Looked up from germline, CDR1 is MNHEY and CDR2 is SMNVEV (reference sequence). This CDR3 comprises 12 residues. This TCR was recovered from a middle-aged woman in good health. Some clones in this sample may be carry-over from other donors' samples. The specimen sequenced was PBMCs. The chain has TRBV27 and TRBJ2-1; D gene uncertain. The DNA for the CDR3 is TGTGCCAGCGGGCCTATCGGCGATGAGCAGTTCTTC. Protein sequence: CASGPIGDEQFF.